The entry that follows covers one TCR beta chain sequence. The entry originates in a study of blood T cell repertoires in COVID-19. Repertoires were generated with immunoSEQ multiplex PCR, while TCRdb's copy carries only in-frame clones and drops some. This table has under 65,000 clones, 91% appearing once. CDR3 size: 16 residues. Germline V gene sequence: CDR1 LGHDT, CDR2 YNNKEL (reference sequence). The V segment lost 4 bases and the J segment 5 bases; nucleotides outside the gene matches: 9. Sequencing used peripheral blood. This chain joins TRBV3-1 (or the pseudogene TRBV3-2) and TRBJ1-4; 8 bases line up with TRBD1. The TCR was taken from a man aged 45-65 years with acute or convalescent COVID-19. The CDR3, as DNA: TGTGCCAGCAGCCGAAAACAGGGGGGCCCAAATGAAAAACTGTTTTTT. Translated: CASSRKQGGPNEKLFF.